This T cell receptor (beta chain) came from a study of blood T cell repertoires in COVID-19. Germline V gene sequence: CDR1 MNHEY, CDR2 SVGAGI. V was shortened by 5 bases and J by 2 bases, with 9 bases between the two germline ends. This CDR3 is 13 amino acids long. Only in-frame clones appear in the TCRdb table, and some are missing; sequencing was by immunoSEQ multiplex PCR. This table holds about 200,000 clones, 88% found once. Source material: peripheral blood. J is TRBJ1-2 and V is TRBV6-5, with D possibly TRBD1 on 5 matching bases. The sequence was collected from a man younger than 30 with active or convalescent COVID-19. CDR3 loop: CASSIGGNYGYTF. CDR3 DNA: TGTGCCAGCAGTATTGGGGGGAACTATGGCTACACCTTC.